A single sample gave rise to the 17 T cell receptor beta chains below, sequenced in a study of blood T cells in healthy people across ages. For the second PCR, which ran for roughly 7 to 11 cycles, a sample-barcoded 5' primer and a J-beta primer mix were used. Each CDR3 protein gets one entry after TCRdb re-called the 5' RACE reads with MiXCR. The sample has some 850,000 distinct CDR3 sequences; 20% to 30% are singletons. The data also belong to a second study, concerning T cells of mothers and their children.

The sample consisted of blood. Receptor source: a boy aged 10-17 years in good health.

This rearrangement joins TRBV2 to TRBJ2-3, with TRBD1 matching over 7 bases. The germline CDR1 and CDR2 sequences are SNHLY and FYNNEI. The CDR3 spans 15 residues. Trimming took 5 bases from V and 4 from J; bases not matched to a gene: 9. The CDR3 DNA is TGTGCCAGCAGTCCTGACAGGGATTACCCAGATACGCAGTATTTT. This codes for CASSPDRDYPDTQYF.

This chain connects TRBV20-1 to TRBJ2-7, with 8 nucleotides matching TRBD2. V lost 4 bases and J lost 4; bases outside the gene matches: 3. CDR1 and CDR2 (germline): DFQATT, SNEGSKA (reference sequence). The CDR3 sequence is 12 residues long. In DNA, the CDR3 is TGCAGTGCTAACCCTAGCGGGTACGAGCAGTACTTC. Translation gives CSANPSGYEQYF.

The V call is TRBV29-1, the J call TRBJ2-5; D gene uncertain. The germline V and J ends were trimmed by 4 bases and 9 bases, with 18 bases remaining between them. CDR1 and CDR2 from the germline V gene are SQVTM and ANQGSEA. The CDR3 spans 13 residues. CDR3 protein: CSVGSGPGLAQYF. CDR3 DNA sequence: TGCAGCGTTGGATCCGGACCGGGTCTGGCCCAGTACTTC.

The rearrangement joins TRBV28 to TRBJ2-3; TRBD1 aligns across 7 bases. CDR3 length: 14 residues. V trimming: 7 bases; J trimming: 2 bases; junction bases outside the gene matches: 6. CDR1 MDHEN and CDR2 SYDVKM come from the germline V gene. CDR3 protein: CASTRQGLTDTQYF. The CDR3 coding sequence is TGTGCCAGCACCCGACAGGGCCTCACAGATACGCAGTATTTT.

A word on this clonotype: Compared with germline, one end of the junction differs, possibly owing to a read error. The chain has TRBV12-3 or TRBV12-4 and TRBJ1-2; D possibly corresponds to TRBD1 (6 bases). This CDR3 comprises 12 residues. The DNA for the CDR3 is TGTGCCAGCAGTTTGGCCAGGGGCCCTCCACACTTC. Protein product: CASSLARGPPHF.

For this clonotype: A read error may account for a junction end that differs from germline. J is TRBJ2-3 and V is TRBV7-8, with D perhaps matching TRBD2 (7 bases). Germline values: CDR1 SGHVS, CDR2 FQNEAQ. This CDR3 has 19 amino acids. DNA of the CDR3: TGTGCCAGCAACTTATGGTTTCCCTTGGGGGGGGCCAAGGCAGATACGCAGTATTTT. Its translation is CASNLWFPLGGAKADTQYF.

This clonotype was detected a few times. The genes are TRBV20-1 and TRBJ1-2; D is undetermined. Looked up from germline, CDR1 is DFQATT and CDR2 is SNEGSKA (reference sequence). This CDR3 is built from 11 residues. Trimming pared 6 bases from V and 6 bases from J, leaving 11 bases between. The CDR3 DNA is TGCAGTGCCGGAATTCGGAATGGCTACACCTTC. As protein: CSAGIRNGYTF.

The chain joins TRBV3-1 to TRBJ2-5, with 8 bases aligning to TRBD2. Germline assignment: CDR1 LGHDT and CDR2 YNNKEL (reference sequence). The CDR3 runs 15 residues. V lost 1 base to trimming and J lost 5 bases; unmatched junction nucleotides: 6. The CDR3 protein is CASSQVAGFGETQYF. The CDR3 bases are TGTGCCAGCAGCCAAGTAGCGGGGTTCGGGGAGACCCAGTACTTC.

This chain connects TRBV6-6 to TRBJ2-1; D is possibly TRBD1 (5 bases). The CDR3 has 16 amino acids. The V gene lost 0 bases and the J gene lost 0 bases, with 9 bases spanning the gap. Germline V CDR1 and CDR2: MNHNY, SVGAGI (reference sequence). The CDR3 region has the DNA TGTGCCAGCAGTTACTCAGGGGAAAGCTCCTACAATGAGCAGTTCTTC. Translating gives CASSYSGESSYNEQFF.

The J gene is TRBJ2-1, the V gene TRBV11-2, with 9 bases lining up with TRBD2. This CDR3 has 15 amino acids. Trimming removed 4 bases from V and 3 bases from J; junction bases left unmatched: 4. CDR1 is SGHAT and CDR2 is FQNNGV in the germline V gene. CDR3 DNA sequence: TGTGCCAGCAGCTCCGGGACTAGCTTCTACAATGAGCAGTTCTTC. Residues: CASSSGTSFYNEQFF.

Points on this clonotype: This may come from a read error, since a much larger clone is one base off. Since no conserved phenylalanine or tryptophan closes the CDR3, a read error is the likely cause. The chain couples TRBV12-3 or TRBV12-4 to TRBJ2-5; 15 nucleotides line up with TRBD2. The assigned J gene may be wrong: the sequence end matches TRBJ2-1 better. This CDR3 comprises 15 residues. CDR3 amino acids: CASTGLAGGRSEQFL. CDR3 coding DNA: TGTGCCAGCACCGGACTAGCGGGGGGGCGGAGTGAGCAGTTCCTC.

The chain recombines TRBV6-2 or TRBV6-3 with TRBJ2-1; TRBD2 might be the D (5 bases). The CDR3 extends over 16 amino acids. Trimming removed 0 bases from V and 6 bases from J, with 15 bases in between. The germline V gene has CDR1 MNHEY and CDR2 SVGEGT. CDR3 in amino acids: CASSYSLPARGNEQFF. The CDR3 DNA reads TGTGCCAGCAGTTACTCACTCCCAGCACGGGGCAATGAGCAGTTCTTC.

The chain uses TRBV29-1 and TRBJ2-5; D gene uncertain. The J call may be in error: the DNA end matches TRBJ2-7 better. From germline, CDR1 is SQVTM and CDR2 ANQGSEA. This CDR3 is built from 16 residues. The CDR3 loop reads CSVVKPDTLFSYEQYF. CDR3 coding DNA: TGCAGCGTTGTCAAACCTGACACACTATTCTCCTACGAGCAGTACTTC.

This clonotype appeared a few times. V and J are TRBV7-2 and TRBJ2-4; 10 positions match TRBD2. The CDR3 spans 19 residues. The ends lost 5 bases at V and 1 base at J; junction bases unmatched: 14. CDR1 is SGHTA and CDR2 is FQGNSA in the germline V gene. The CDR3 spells CASSPRGSGGSMAKNIQYF. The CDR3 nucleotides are TGTGCCAGCAGCCCCCGGGGTAGCGGGGGGTCGATGGCCAAAAACATTCAGTACTTC. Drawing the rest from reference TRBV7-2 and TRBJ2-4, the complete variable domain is GAGVSQSPSNKVTEKGKDVELRCDPISGHTALYWYRQSLGQGLEFLIYFQGNSAPDKSGLPSDRFSAERTGGSVSTLTIQRTQQEDSAVYLCASSPRGSGGSMAKNIQYFGAGTRLSVL.

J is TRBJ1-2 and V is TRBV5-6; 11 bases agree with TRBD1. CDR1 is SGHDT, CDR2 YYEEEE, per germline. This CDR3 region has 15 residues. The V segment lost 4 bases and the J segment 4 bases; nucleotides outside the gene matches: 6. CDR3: CASSVDRGLRYGYTF. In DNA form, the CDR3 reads TGTGCCAGCAGCGTGGACAGGGGGCTCCGCTATGGCTACACCTTC.

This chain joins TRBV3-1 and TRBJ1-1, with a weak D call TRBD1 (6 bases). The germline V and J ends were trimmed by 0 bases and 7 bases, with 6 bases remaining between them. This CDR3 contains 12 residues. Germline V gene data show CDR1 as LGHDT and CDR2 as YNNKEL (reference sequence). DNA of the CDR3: TGTGCCAGCAGCCAAGACAGGGGTGAAGCTTTCTTT. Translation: CASSQDRGEAFF. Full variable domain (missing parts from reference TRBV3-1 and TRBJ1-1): DTAVSQTPKYLVTQMGNDKSIKCEQNLGHDTMYWYKQDSKKFLKIMFSYNNKELIINETVPNRFSPKSPDKAHLNLHINSLELGDSAVYFCASSQDRGEAFFGQGTRLTVV.

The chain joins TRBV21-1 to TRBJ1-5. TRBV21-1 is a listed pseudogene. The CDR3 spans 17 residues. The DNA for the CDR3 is TGTGCCAGCAGCAAAGAACGGGGACTCAGCTCGAAACAGCCCCAGCATTTT. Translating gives CASSKERGLSSKQPQHF.